This note documents a single T cell receptor (beta chain) sequence. The target of this receptor is not known. Per-nucleotide qualities are absent, and no much larger clonotype sits a single base away. This entry is derived from a study of CD8 T cells in ankylosing spondylitis (dated by TCRdb to the late 2010s). Background for the entire study: The study profiled T cell receptor beta repertoires in healthy donors and ankylosing spondylitis patients to find disease-linked TCR variants. In total, the full study cohort was made up of 95 to 110 healthy donors and about two dozen ankylosing spondylitis patients. Peripheral blood was sampled, and synovial fluid was additionally collected from ankylosing spondylitis patients. General conclusions and limits of the study: Some motif variants were previously reported in synovial fluid and blood of reactive arthritis patients, suggesting common disease-initiation mechanisms. In peripheral blood, the disease-linked clones were found at relatively low frequencies and had a CD8+ phenotype. The disease-linked clones were reported as significantly enriched in matched synovial fluid samples from ankylosing spondylitis patients. A TCR beta motif made up of several highly homologous amino acid variants appeared to be characteristic of blood from ankylosing spondylitis patients.

The germline V gene yields SGHVS for CDR1 and FQNEAQ for CDR2. The trim is 4 bases for V and 6 bases for J, with a gap of 19 bases between the germline ends. From cysteine to phenylalanine, the CDR3 is 16 amino acids long. Only CDR3 DNA remains: 48 bases, in frame from the first base. For sequencing, an Illumina HiSeq 2500 was employed. Quantitative 5'-RACE with molecular barcodes was used to prepare TCR beta libraries. The paper's processing steps were these. A new computational method based on a probabilistic model of VDJ rearrangement was used to identify disease-linked TCR variants. The public reads were reprocessed in TCRdb via fastp at Q25 and MiXCR, keeping in-frame beta chains. Each CDR3 protein gets just one entry, which takes the most common genes and DNA from the rows behind it. These V and J calls derive from TCRdb rather than the authors' analysis. This sample holds about 360,000 distinct CDR3 sequences; approximately 22% were observed only once. Of the sample, around 12% is held by the ten largest clones.

The rearrangement combines TRBV7-8 with TRBJ2-1; a tentative D match to TRBD2 spans 6 bases. The receptor comes from a male donor with ankylosing spondylitis or in good health (not recorded which). Sequencing used blood, either unsorted or a sorted T cell fraction (not recorded which). The CDR3 in this case is CASSWGVESPFNEQFF. The DNA reads TGTGCCAGCAGCTGGGGGGTGGAGAGTCCCTTCAATGAGCAGTTCTTC.